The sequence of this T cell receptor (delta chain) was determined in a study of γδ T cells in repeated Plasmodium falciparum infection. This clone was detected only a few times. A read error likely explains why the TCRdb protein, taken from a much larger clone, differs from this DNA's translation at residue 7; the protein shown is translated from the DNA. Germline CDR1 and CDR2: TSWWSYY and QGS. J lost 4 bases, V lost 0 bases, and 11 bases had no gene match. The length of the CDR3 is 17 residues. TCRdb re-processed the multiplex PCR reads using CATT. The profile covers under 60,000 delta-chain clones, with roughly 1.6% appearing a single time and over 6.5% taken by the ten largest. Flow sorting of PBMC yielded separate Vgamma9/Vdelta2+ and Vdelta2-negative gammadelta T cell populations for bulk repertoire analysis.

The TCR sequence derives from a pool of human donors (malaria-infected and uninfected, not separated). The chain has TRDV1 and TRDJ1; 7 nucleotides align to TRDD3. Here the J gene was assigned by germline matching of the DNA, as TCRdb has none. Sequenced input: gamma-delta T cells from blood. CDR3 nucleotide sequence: TGTGCTCTTGGGGAACTAAGCGTCTGGGGGTTCTACGATAAACTCATCTTT. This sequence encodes CALGELSVWGFYDKLIF.